The rows below give T cell receptor beta chains drawn from one sample of a study of beta chain features in type 1 diabetes. TCRdb keeps only in-frame clones here, not all; method: immunoSEQ multiplex PCR. The data contain around 600,000 clones, about an eighth of them seen just once; the ten biggest clones take up around 0.12%. Material: naive CD4+ T cells from blood. Source of these receptors: a man in his thirties or forties with type 1 diabetes. Both conserved end residues are part of each CDR3. A D gene is named only where the DNA matches it firmly. Part of the rows lack a size; the others show once, few, many or a class for expanded clones.

size	J	D	V	DNA	CDR3
.	TRBJ1-6	.	TRBV7-2	TGTGCCAGCAGCTTAGCGTCGTCAGGGGATGTACCCCTCCACTTT	CASSLASSGDVPLHF
few	TRBJ1-6	.	TRBV6-5	TGTGCCAGCAGTTACCAGGCGATTAATTCACCCCTCCACTTT	CASSYQAINSPLHF
.	TRBJ1-1	.	TRBV14	TGTGCCAGCAGCCTGGACAGATACACTGAAGCTTTCTTT	CASSLDRYTEAFF
few	TRBJ2-5	.	TRBV9	TGTGCCAGCAGCGTAGTTGGTTTCCAAGAGACCCAGTACTTC	CASSVVGFQETQYF
few	TRBJ2-3	.	TRBV7-9	TGTGCGGGTGTGGGGGACACAGATACGCAGTATTTT	CAGVGDTDTQYF
.	TRBJ1-4	TRBD1	TRBV7-9	TGTGCCAGCAGCTTGGGAGCAGGGGGCGTTGAAAAACTGTTTTTT	CASSLGAGGVEKLFF
.	TRBJ2-3	.	TRBV7-3	TGTGCCAGCAGCTTACAGGGGGGAGATACGCAGTATTTT	CASSLQGGDTQYF
few	TRBJ2-5	TRBD1	TRBV11-3	TGTGCCAGCAGCTTAGGAGACAGGGGCGAAGAGACCCAGTACTTC	CASSLGDRGEETQYF
.	TRBJ2-5	.	TRBV9	TGTGCCAGCAGCCCCCGGGTCACGCTCCAAGAGACCCAGTACTTC	CASSPRVTLQETQYF
few	TRBJ2-5	TRBD1	TRBV5-4	TGTGCCAGCAGCGTCGGACAGGCCCGAGTGCGACAAGAGACCCAGTACTTC	CASSVGQARVRQETQYF
.	TRBJ2-3	TRBD2	TRBV6-5	TGTGCCAGCAGCCGGGGACTAGCGGGCACAGATACGCAGTATTTT	CASSRGLAGTDTQYF
few	TRBJ1-2	TRBD1	TRBV28	TGTGCCAGCAGTTCGACAGGGTTAGGCTACACCTTC	CASSSTGLGYTF
.	TRBJ2-7	.	TRBV27	TGTGCCAGCAAGACACTCGAGGGCCTCTACGAGCAGTACTTC	CASKTLEGLYEQYF
.	TRBJ2-4	.	TRBV11-2	TGTGCCAGCAGCCGACCTGCGGACATTCAGTACTTC	CASSRPADIQYF
few	TRBJ1-1	.	TRBV7-9	TGTGCCAGCAGCCTGCAGGCGAACACTGAAGCTTTCTTT	CASSLQANTEAFF
few	TRBJ1-2	.	TRBV2	TGTGCCAGCAGTGAAGGAGTATATGGCTACACCTTC	CASSEGVYGYTF
.	TRBJ1-2	.	TRBV4-3	TGCGCCAGCAGCCAAGATTGGCCGGAGGGAAACTATGGCTACACCTTC	CASSQDWPEGNYGYTF
few	TRBJ2-3	TRBD2	TRBV30	TGTGCCTGGAGCTATAGACTAGCGGGGGGGCCATATACGCAGTATTTT	CAWSYRLAGGPYTQYF
few	TRBJ1-1	.	TRBV20-1	TGCAGTGCTAGTGCGAACACTGAAGCTTTCTTT	CSASANTEAFF
few	TRBJ1-2	TRBD1	TRBV7-2	TGTGCCAGCAGCTTTTCAGGACAGGATGGCTACACCTTC	CASSFSGQDGYTF
.	TRBJ1-1	.	TRBV14	TGTGCCAGCAGCCAAGTCGGGGCGGGGGGCACTGAAGCTTTCTTT	CASSQVGAGGTEAFF
.	TRBJ1-2	TRBD1	TRBV30	TGTGCCTGGAGTTCCGGGACAGGGGCTCCTGATCGCTACACCTTC	CAWSSGTGAPDRYTF
few	TRBJ2-2	.	TRBV5-1	TGCGCCAGCAGCTTCTTGAGTAGGTCGAGCACCGGGGAGCTGTTTTTT	CASSFLSRSSTGELFF
few	TRBJ2-7	.	TRBV5-6	TGTGCCAGCAGCAAGCGGGCCTTCACAGGATCCTACGAGCAGTACTTC	CASSKRAFTGSYEQYF
few	TRBJ2-3	.	TRBV30	TGTGCCTGGAGTGTACGGCAGGATACGCAGTATTTT	CAWSVRQDTQYF
.	TRBJ1-2	.	TRBV7-3	TGTGCCAGCAGCTTCAAGTTTAGCTATGGCTACACCTTC	CASSFKFSYGYTF